Presented here are 4 T cell receptor beta chains from one specimen sequenced in a study of technical replicates of blood from several donors. TCRdb keeps only in-frame clones here, not all; method: immunoSEQ multiplex PCR. The sample consists of about 76,000 clones, about 91% of them appearing once. The specimen sequenced was T cells isolated from PBMCs. The receptor set was obtained from a human donor in good health.

The chain employs TRBV5-4 and TRBJ1-6; TRBD1 is a possible D gene (5 bases). The V gene's germline CDR1 is SGHNT and CDR2 YYREEE (reference sequence). CDR3 size: 18 residues. V was shortened by 1 base and J by 0 bases, with 14 bases between the two germline ends. The CDR3 nucleotides read TGTGCCAGCAGCTTGCAGGGCGGAGGGAGCTCCTATAATTCACCCCTCCACTTT. Translated: CASSLQGGGSSYNSPLHF. Looking up the rest from reference TRBV5-4 and TRBJ1-6 gives the full variable domain: ETGVTQSPTHLIKTRGQQVTLRCSSQSGHNTVSWYQQALGQGPQFIFQYYREEENGRGNFPPRFSGLQFPNYSSELNVNALELDDSALYLCASSLQGGGSSYNSPLHFGNGTRLTVT.

The chain joins TRBV29-1 to TRBJ2-7; D call uncertain. CDR1 and CDR2 (germline): SQVTM, ANQGSEA. This CDR3 region has 11 residues. V was clipped by 4 bases and J by 3 bases, with 7 bases between them. The CDR3 reads CSVAWSYEQYF. In DNA form, the CDR3 reads TGCAGCGTTGCCTGGAGCTACGAGCAGTACTTC.

The table lists this clone with a count of one. The rearrangement links TRBV29-1 to TRBJ2-2; tentative D call: TRBD1 (6 bases). Trimming shortened V by 1 base and J by 5 bases, and 8 bases separated the two germline ends. From germline, CDR1 is SQVTM and CDR2 ANQGSEA. This CDR3 contains 13 residues. CDR3 in DNA: TGCAGCGTTGAAGGGGGGCGAACCGGGGAGCTGTTTTTT. The encoded protein is CSVEGGRTGELFF.

J is TRBJ2-3 and V is TRBV5-6; D perhaps matches TRBD2 (6 bases). Trimming shortened V by 2 bases and J by 4 bases, and 11 bases separated the two germline ends. The CDR3 loop spans 14 amino acids. CDR1 is SGHDT and CDR2 is YYEEEE in the germline V gene. The CDR3 region is CASSFGASADTQYF. The CDR3 coding sequence is TGTGCCAGCAGCTTTGGCGCTAGCGCAGATACGCAGTATTTT.